Listed below are T cell receptor beta chains from one sample, sequenced in a study of shared clonotypes between healthy human individuals. Profiled with immunoSEQ multiplex PCR; TCRdb holds only in-frame clones, not every one. Among about 320,000 clones, around 90% were seen once, and the ten largest hold 15% to 20%. The material sequenced was memory CD8+ T cells sorted from blood. The receptor source for this set is a man aged 18 to 35 in good health. Both conserved end residues are trimmed from each CDR3.

J gene | V gene | CDR3 protein
TRBJ2-4 | TRBV19 | ASSSDRGLIENIQY
TRBJ2-5 | TRBV9 | ASSVGQETQY
TRBJ1-2 | TRBV5-1 | ASSEFRDRVFPLGYT
TRBJ2-7 | TRBV27 | ASSLASGSSTYEQY
TRBJ2-7 | TRBV18 | ASSEGIGYEQY
TRBJ2-1 | TRBV7-9 | ASSLGEDNEQF
TRBJ2-1 | TRBV4-1 | ASSPGQGDYSEQF
TRBJ1-1 | TRBV5-1 | ASSLKQGNTEAF
TRBJ2-3 | TRBV7-8 | ASSRDTQY
TRBJ1-1 | TRBV7-7 | ASSLGTNTEAF
TRBJ1-1 | TRBV30 | AWSVTGGVEAF
TRBJ1-1 | TRBV7-9 | ASSLGGAPLAF
TRBJ2-7 | TRBV18 | ASSPPRVPYEQY
TRBJ2-7 | TRBV7-6 | ASSLAPVAEAVEQY
TRBJ2-7 | TRBV7-6 | ASSLEAVGTGDYEQY
TRBJ2-7 | TRBV11-2 | ASGPGHAYEQY
TRBJ2-3 | TRBV7-2 | ASSLLAGGTDTQY
TRBJ2-7 | TRBV9 | ASSRTDRVYEQY
TRBJ2-1 | TRBV14 | ASSQEGIYNEQF
TRBJ2-3 | TRBV6-5 | ASSQTGGTDTQY
TRBJ2-1 | TRBV4-1 | ASSIREGAHTEQF
TRBJ2-1 | TRBV6-1 | ASRDGHNEQF
TRBJ1-2 | TRBV7-9 | ASSLFNNNYGYT
TRBJ2-7 | TRBV9 | ASSTGLDYEQY
TRBJ2-1 | TRBV7-3 | ASSPNGGGAYNEQF
TRBJ2-3 | TRBV6-5 | ASSYSEGVDTQY
TRBJ2-7 | TRBV6-1 | ASSEARGIAYEQY
TRBJ1-1 | TRBV25-1 | ASSEHGRVTEAF
TRBJ1-1 | TRBV5-1 | ASSFRTANTEAF
TRBJ2-7 | TRBV10-1 | ASRETGGLVPYEQY
TRBJ2-3 | TRBV7-9 | ASSSPYTDTQY
TRBJ2-7 | TRBV28 | ASSFYSGGEQY
TRBJ2-7 | TRBV29-1 | SVDVGSYEQY
TRBJ1-1 | TRBV5-1 | ASSPGTGSRTEAF